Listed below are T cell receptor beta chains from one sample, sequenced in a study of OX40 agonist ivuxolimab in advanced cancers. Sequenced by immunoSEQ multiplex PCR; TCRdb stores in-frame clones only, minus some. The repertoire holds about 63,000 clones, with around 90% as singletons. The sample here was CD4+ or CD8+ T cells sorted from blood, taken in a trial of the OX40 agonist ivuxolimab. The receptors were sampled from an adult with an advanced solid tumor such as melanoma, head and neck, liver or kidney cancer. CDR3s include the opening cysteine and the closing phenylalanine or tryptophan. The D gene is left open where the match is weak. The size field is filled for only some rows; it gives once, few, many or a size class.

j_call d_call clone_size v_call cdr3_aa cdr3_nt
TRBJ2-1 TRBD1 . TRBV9 CASSVGGTGAYNEQFF TGTGCCAGCAGCGTAGGGGGGACAGGAGCCTACAATGAGCAGTTCTTC
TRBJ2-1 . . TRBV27 CASSHSSYNEQFF TGTGCCAGCAGTCACAGCTCCTACAATGAGCAGTTCTTC
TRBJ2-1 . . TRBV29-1 CSVKGGTDSYNEQFF TGCAGCGTCAAAGGAGGGACGGACTCCTACAATGAGCAGTTCTTC
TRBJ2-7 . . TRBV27 CASSQESGSESYEQYF TGTGCCAGCAGCCAAGAGTCGGGTAGCGAATCCTACGAGCAGTACTTC
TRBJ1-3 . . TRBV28 CASSLSFTIYF TGTGCCAGCAGTTTATCGTTCACCATATATTTT
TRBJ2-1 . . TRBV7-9 CATQGLRNEQFF TGTGCCACCCAGGGCCTGAGAAATGAGCAGTTCTTC
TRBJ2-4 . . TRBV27 CAAQGHAIQYF TGTGCCGCACAGGGACACGCAATTCAGTACTTC
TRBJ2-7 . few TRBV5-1 CASSLVFERDREQYF TGCGCCAGCAGCTTGGTATTCGAGAGGGACCGCGAGCAGTACTTC
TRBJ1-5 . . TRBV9 CASSGGPGGDPQHF TGTGCCAGCAGTGGAGGACCGGGCGGGGATCCCCAGCATTTT
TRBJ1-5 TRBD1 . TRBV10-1 CASSARGHNNQPQHF TGCGCCAGCAGTGCTAGGGGGCACAACAATCAGCCCCAGCATTTT
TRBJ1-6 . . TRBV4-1 CASSPSSYNSPLHF TGCGCCAGCAGCCCCAGCTCCTATAATTCACCCCTCCACTTT
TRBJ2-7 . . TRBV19 CASSHKGSSYEQYF TGTGCCAGTAGTCACAAGGGATCATCCTACGAGCAGTACTTC
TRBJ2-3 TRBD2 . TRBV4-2 CASSQEGGGVGTDTQYF TGTGCCAGCAGCCAAGAAGGTGGGGGGGTCGGCACAGATACGCAGTATTTT
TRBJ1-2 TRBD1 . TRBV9 CASSVIRDRGPYGYTF TGTGCCAGCAGCGTTATACGGGACAGGGGTCCCTATGGCTACACCTTC
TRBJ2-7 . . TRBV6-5 CASKFQGPYEQYF TGTGCCAGCAAGTTCCAGGGTCCTTACGAGCAGTACTTC
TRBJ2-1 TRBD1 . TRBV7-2 CASRSDRVSIPNEQFF TGTGCCAGCAGGTCTGACAGGGTCAGTATCCCGAATGAGCAGTTCTTC
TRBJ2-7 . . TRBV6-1 CASSDSVSYEQYF TGTGCCAGCAGTGATTCCGTGAGTTACGAGCAGTACTTC
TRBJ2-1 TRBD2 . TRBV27 CASSLLAGYNEQFF TGTGCCAGCAGTTTACTAGCGGGATACAATGAGCAGTTCTTC
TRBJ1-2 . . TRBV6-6 CASSYGGPANYGYTF TGTGCCAGCAGTTACGGGGGGCCCGCTAACTATGGCTACACCTTC
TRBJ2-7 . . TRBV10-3 CAISVFEGGGAYEQYF TGTGCCATCAGTGTTTTTGAGGGAGGAGGGGCCTACGAGCAGTACTTC
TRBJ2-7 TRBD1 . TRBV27 CASTATGASSYEQYF TGTGCCAGCACCGCGACAGGGGCTAGCTCCTACGAGCAGTACTTC
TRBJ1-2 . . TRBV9 CASSPHPRGGEIYGYTF TGTGCCAGCAGCCCACACCCCCGCGGGGGAGAAATCTATGGCTACACCTTC
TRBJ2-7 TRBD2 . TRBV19 CASNLAGAAYEQYF TGTGCCAGCAACCTAGCGGGAGCGGCGTACGAGCAGTACTTC
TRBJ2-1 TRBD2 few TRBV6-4 CASSVAGSHEQFF TGTGCCAGTAGCGTAGCGGGGTCTCATGAGCAGTTCTTC
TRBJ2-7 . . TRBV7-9 CAILGVGGHDSYEQYF TGTGCCATCCTAGGGGTAGGCGGGCACGACTCCTACGAGCAGTACTTC
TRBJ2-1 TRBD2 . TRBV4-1 CASSQSGSLFNEQFF TGCGCCAGCAGCCAAAGCGGGAGTTTATTCAATGAGCAGTTCTTC
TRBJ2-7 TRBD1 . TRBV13 CASSPRTGVNEQYF TGTGCCAGCAGCCCCAGGACAGGGGTGAACGAGCAGTACTTC
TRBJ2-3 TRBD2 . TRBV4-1 CASSQAAGADTQYF TGCGCCAGCAGCCAAGCGGCGGGAGCTGATACGCAGTATTTT
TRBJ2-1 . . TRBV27 CASQSGTGGYNEQFF TGTGCCAGCCAGAGTGGAACAGGAGGGTACAATGAGCAGTTCTTC
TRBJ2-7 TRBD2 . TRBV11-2 CASSLGLAGRDRTLSEQYF TGTGCCAGCAGCTTAGGACTAGCGGGAAGGGACAGAACCTTAAGCGAGCAGTACTTC
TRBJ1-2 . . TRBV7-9 CASSAGLQGYTF TGTGCCAGCAGCGCCGGATTACAGGGCTACACCTTC
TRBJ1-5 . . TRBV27 CASSTTGTAQPQHF TGTGCCAGCAGTACGACAGGCACCGCACAGCCCCAGCATTTT
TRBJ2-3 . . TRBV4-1 CASSQKVTWGADTQYF TGCGCCAGCAGCCAAAAAGTCACCTGGGGGGCAGATACGCAGTATTTT
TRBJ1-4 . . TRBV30 CAWSRAATNEKLFF TGTGCCTGGAGTAGGGCAGCAACTAATGAAAAACTGTTTTTT
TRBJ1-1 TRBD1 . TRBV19 CASSPTGALGTEAFF TGTGCCAGTAGCCCGACAGGGGCCTTGGGCACTGAAGCTTTCTTT
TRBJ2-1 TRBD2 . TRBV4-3 CASSQEGSGTYNEQFF TGCGCCAGCAGCCAAGAGGGTAGCGGGACATACAATGAGCAGTTCTTC
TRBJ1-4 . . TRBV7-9 CASSLGANEKLFF TGTGCCAGCAGCTTAGGTGCTAATGAAAAACTGTTTTTT
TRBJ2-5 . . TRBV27 CASSSTIPETQYF TGTGCCAGCAGTTCCACCATCCCGGAGACCCAGTACTTC
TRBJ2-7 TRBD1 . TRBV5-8 CASSTGQGYEQYF TGTGCCAGCAGCACGGGACAGGGTTACGAGCAGTACTTC
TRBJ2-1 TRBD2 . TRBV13 CASSSSEVAGGTVNEQFF TGTGCCAGCAGCTCCTCCGAGGTAGCGGGGGGAACGGTGAATGAGCAGTTCTTC
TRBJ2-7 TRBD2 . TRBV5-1 CASSPRTSGRDEQYF TGCGCCAGCAGCCCTAGGACTAGCGGGAGAGACGAGCAGTACTTC
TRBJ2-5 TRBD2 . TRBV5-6 CASSLAGGFQETQYF TGTGCCAGCAGCTTGGCGGGAGGGTTTCAAGAGACCCAGTACTTC
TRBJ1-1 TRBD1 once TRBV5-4 CASSLDRALGEAFF TGTGCCAGCAGCCTGGACAGGGCCTTAGGTGAAGCTTTCTTT
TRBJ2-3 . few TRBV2 CASSEADSRHTQYF TGTGCCAGCAGTGAAGCTGATAGCAGGCATACGCAGTATTTT
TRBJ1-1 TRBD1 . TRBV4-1 CASSLGQATNTEAFF TGCGCCAGCAGCTTGGGACAGGCGACGAACACTGAAGCTTTCTTT